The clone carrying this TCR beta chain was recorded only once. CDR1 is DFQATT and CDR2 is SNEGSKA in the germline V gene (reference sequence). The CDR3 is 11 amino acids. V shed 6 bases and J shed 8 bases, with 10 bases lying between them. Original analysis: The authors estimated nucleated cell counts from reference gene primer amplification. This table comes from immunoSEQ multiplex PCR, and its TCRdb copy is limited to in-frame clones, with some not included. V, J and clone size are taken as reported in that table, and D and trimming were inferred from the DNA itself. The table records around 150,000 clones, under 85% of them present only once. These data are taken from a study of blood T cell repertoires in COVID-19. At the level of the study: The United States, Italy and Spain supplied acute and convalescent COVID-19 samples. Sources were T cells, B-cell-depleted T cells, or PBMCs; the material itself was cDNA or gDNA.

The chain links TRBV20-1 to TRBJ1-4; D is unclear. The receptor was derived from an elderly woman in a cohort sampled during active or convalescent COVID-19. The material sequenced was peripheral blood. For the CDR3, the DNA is TGCAGTGCAACCTTACACGAAAAACTGTTTTTT. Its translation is CSATLHEKLFF.